The present T cell receptor beta chain was sequenced within a study of vaccination and CD4 T cells after COVID-19. About the research overall: Blood was drawn a median roughly 67 days post second dose, range 14 to 241.

The treatment was: roughly 11-day PBMC culture with coronavirus spike peptide pools or control peptides (ViraFEST assay). The medium had half its volume replaced with fresh IL-2 medium on days 3 and 7. Sequence data for DNA of cultured CD4+ T cells were generated by the Oncomine TCR Beta short-read assay. Once CD4+ T cells had been cultured, genomic DNA was extracted from them. TCRdb reanalysed the PCR reads using MiXCR and keeps one entry per CDR3 protein. The table has some 14,000 distinct CDR3 sequences, over 20% seen once. This clonotype has only a few counts. The antigen remains undetermined. Sample: cultured CD4+ T cells from blood. The TCR comes from a human donor with COVID-19.

CDR3 protein: CAWSESGSGNTIYF. The CDR3 coding sequence is TGTGCCTGGAGTGAAAGTGGTTCTGGAAACACCATATATTTT. The V and J genes are TRBV30 and TRBJ1-3; no definite D call. CDR3 size: 14 residues. V lost 1 base, J lost 1 base, and 8 bases lay in between. Germline loops: CDR1 GTSNPN, CDR2 SVGIG (reference sequence).